The sequence of this TCR beta chain was determined in a study of T cells in Graves' hyperthyroidism and ophthalmopathy. General observations from the study: Researchers report that a 13 V-J model separated ophthalmopathy from stable hyperthyroidism.

The table lists this clonotype with a few counts. Its antigen is not identified. It was RNA transcripts that yielded the amplified TCR beta CDR3 regions. An initial round of RT-PCR targeting the TCR CDR3 relied on the HTBI primer set. One entry per CDR3 protein, called by TCRdb with MiXCR from the multiplex PCR reads. The sample holds approximately 590,000 distinct CDR3 sequences; less than 20% are singletons and the top ten take about 7%. CDR3 length equals 16 residues. Per germline, CDR1 MNHEY and CDR2 SMNVEV (reference sequence). Unmatched junction bases numbered 11, after V lost 4 bases and J lost 6 bases.

This receptor was identified in a woman younger than 45 with Graves' hyperthyroidism. The specimen was blood. V and J are TRBV27 and TRBJ1-2, with 10 bases fitting TRBD1. The CDR3 sequence is CASSSAPVTGGDGYTF. Here the CDR3 DNA reads TGTGCCAGCAGTTCCGCCCCAGTGACAGGGGGCGATGGCTACACCTTC.